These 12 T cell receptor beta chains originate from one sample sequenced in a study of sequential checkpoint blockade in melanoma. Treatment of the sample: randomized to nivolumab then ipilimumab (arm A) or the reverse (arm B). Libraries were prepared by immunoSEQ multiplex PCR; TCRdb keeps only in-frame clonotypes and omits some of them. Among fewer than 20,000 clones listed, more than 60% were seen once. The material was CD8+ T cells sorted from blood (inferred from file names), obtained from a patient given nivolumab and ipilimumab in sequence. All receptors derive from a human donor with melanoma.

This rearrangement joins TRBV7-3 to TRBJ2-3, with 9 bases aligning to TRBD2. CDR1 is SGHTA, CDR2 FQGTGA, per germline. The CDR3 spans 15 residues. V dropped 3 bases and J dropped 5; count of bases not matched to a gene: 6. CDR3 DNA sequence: TGTGCCAGCAGCTTTAGCGGGGGTATCCGAGATACGCAGTATTTT. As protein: CASSFSGGIRDTQYF.

The CDR3 DNA follows: TGTGCCAGCAGCGCGTGGGGTGGAACAGGCTCCTACAATGAGCAGTTCTTC. It yields the protein CASSAWGGTGSYNEQFF. The V gene is TRBV9, the J gene TRBJ2-1; tentative D call: TRBD1 (5 bases). V shed 3 bases and J shed 0 bases, with 16 bases lying between them. Germline V gene sequence: CDR1 SGDLS, CDR2 YYNGEE. CDR3 size: 17 residues.

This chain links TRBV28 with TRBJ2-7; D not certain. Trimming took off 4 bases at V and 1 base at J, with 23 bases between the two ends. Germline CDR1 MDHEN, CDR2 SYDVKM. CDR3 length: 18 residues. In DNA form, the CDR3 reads TGTGCCAGCAGTTCGGTCGGGTTCCGGATCGATTTTTCCTACGAGCAGTACGTC. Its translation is CASSSVGFRIDFSYEQYV.

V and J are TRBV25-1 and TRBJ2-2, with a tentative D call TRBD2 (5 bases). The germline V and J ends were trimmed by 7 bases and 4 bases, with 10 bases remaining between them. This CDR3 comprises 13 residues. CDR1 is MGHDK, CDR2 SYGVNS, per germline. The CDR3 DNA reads TGTGCCAGCACCCTTAGCGTCACCGGGGAGCTGTTTTTT. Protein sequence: CASTLSVTGELFF. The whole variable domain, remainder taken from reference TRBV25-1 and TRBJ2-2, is EADIYQTPRYLVIGTGKKITLECSQTMGHDKMYWYQQDPGMELHLIHYSYGVNSTEKGDLSSESTVSRIRTEHFPLTLESARPSHTSQYLCASTLSVTGELFFGEGSRLTVL.

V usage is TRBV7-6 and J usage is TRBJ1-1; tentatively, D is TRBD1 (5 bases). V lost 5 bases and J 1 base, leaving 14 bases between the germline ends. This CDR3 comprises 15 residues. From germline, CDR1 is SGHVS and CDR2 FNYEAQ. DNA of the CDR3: TGTGCCAGCAGCCCCCCCCGCGGGGGGAACACTGAAGCTTTCTTT. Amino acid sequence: CASSPPRGGNTEAFF.

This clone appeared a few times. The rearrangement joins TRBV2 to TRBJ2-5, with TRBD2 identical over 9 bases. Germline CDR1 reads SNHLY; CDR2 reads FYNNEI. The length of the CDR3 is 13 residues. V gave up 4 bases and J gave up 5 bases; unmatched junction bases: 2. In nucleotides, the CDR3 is TGTGCCAGCAGTGGGACTAGCGACGAGACCCAGTACTTC. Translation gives CASSGTSDETQYF.

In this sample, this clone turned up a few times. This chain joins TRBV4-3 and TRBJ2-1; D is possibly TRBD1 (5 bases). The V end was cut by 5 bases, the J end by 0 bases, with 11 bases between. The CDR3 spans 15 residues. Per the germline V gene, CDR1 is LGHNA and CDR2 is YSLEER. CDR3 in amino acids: CASSTDSSSYNEQFF. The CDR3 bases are TGCGCCAGCAGCACTGACAGTAGCTCCTACAATGAGCAGTTCTTC.

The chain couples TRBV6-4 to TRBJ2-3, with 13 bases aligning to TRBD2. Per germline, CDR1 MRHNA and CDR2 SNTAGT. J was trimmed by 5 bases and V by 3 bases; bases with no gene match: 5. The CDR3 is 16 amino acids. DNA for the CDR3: TGTGCCAGCAGTGAACTAGCGGGGGGGCGAGGAGATACGCAGTATTTT. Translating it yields CASSELAGGRGDTQYF.

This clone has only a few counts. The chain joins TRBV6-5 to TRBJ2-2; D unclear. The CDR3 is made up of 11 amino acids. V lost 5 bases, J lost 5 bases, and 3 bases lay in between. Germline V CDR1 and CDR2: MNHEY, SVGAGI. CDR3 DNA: TGTGCCAGCAGTCGGACCGGGGAGCTGTTTTTT. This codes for CASSRTGELFF.

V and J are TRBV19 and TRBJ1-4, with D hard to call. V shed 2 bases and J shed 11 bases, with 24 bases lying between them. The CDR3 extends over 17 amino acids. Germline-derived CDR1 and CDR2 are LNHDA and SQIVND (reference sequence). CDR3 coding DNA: TGTGCCAGTAGTATATTCGGACTACTAAACCTGCAGGAGAAACTGTTTTTT. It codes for CASSIFGLLNLQEKLFF. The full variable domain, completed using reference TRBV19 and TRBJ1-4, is DGGITQSPKYLFRKEGQNVTLSCEQNLNHDAMYWYRQDPGQGLRLIYYSQIVNDFQKGDIAEGYSVSREKKESFPLTVTSAQKNPTAFYLCASSIFGLLNLQEKLFFGSGTQLSVL.

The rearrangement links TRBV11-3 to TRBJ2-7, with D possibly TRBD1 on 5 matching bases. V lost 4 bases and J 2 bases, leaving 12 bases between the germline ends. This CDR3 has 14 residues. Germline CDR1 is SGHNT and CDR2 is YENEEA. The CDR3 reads CASSSRLGPYEQYF. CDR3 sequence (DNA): TGTGCCAGCAGCTCCAGACTGGGGCCCTACGAGCAGTACTTC.

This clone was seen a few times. This CDR3 is CASSLDGGSTEAFF. For the CDR3, the DNA is TGTGCCAGCAGCTTAGACGGGGGGTCCACTGAAGCTTTCTTT. The genes are TRBV7-6 and TRBJ1-1, with TRBD1 as a possible D gene (5 bases). Trimming shortened V by 1 base and J by 4 bases, and 10 bases separated the two germline ends. This CDR3 has 14 residues. In germline, CDR1 is SGHVS, CDR2 FNYEAQ.